The rows below give T cell receptor beta chains drawn from one sample of a study of blood T cell repertoires in COVID-19. The repertoire was sequenced with immunoSEQ multiplex PCR; TCRdb's copy has only in-frame clones and lacks some. This table has roughly 30,000 clones, 93% appearing once. Material: peripheral blood. Receptors were obtained from a woman in her seventies with COVID-19, enrolled during active disease. Both conserved end residues are part of each CDR3. D genes are given only for firm matches. A clone size is listed for some rows: how often the clone was seen (once, few, many), or a class if it is expanded.

clone size: NA; V gene: TRBV6-6; J gene: TRBJ1-1; D gene: NA; CDR3 DNA: TGTGCCAGCAGAGCCGTTCGAAGCCTTGAAGCTTTCTTT; CDR3 protein: CASRAVRSLEAFF
clone size: once; V gene: TRBV28; J gene: TRBJ2-7; D gene: TRBD1; CDR3 DNA: TGTGCCAGCAGTTCTCCCGGACAGGGACACTACGAGCAGTACTTC; CDR3 protein: CASSSPGQGHYEQYF
clone size: NA; V gene: TRBV6-5; J gene: TRBJ1-2; D gene: TRBD1; CDR3 DNA: TGTGCCAGCAGTTACTCTGGGACAGCGGCCTATGGCTACACCTTC; CDR3 protein: CASSYSGTAAYGYTF
clone size: NA; V gene: TRBV11-2; J gene: TRBJ1-2; D gene: TRBD1; CDR3 DNA: TGTGCCAGCAGCCAAACGGGACAGGACTTTAACTATGGCTACACCTTC; CDR3 protein: CASSQTGQDFNYGYTF
clone size: NA; V gene: TRBV3-1/TRBV3-2; J gene: TRBJ2-1; D gene: TRBD1; CDR3 DNA: TGTGCCAGCAGCCAGCAGGGACAGGGGTTCAATGAGCAGTTCTTC; CDR3 protein: CASSQQGQGFNEQFF
clone size: NA; V gene: TRBV6-1; J gene: TRBJ2-5; D gene: NA; CDR3 DNA: TGTGCCAGCAGTGAATGGGGCTCATCGTACCAAGAGACCCAGTACTTC; CDR3 protein: CASSEWGSSYQETQYF
clone size: NA; V gene: TRBV11-2; J gene: TRBJ1-2; D gene: TRBD1; CDR3 DNA: TGTGCCAGCAGCTTACTTGGGACAGCCTTGGGTATGGGCTACACCTTC; CDR3 protein: CASSLLGTALGMGYTF
clone size: NA; V gene: TRBV19; J gene: TRBJ1-6; D gene: NA; CDR3 DNA: TGTGCCAGTAGTATGGGCAGCTCCTATAATTCACCCCTCCACTTT; CDR3 protein: CASSMGSSYNSPLHF
clone size: NA; V gene: TRBV9; J gene: TRBJ1-1; D gene: NA; CDR3 DNA: TGTGCCAGCAGCGGACCCGGTCTGACTTACACTGAAGCTTTCTTT; CDR3 protein: CASSGPGLTYTEAFF
clone size: NA; V gene: TRBV5-1; J gene: TRBJ2-7; D gene: NA; CDR3 DNA: TGCGCCAGCAGCGTGGGGTCTCGGTCCTACGAGCAGTACTTC; CDR3 protein: CASSVGSRSYEQYF
clone size: NA; V gene: TRBV6-5; J gene: TRBJ2-2; D gene: NA; CDR3 DNA: TGTGCCAGCAGTTCTTTCTCCGGGGGGGAGCTGTTTTTT; CDR3 protein: CASSSFSGGELFF
clone size: NA; V gene: TRBV10-3; J gene: TRBJ2-1; D gene: TRBD2; CDR3 DNA: TGTGCCATCAGCCCTACTAGCGGGAGGAACTACAATGAGCAGTTCTTC; CDR3 protein: CAISPTSGRNYNEQFF
clone size: NA; V gene: TRBV28; J gene: TRBJ1-6; D gene: TRBD1; CDR3 DNA: TGTGCCAGCAGTGGAGGACAGGGGCTCAGTTCACCCCTCCACTTT; CDR3 protein: CASSGGQGLSSPLHF
clone size: NA; V gene: TRBV7-9; J gene: TRBJ1-4; D gene: NA; CDR3 DNA: TGTGCCAGCAGCCTTAGATTAGGGGATGAAAAACTGTTTTTT; CDR3 protein: CASSLRLGDEKLFF
clone size: NA; V gene: TRBV7-3; J gene: TRBJ1-1; D gene: TRBD1; CDR3 DNA: TGTGCCAGCAGCTTAGCGACAGGGGCTGAAGCTTTCTTT; CDR3 protein: CASSLATGAEAFF
clone size: NA; V gene: TRBV6-1; J gene: TRBJ2-1; D gene: TRBD2; CDR3 DNA: TGTGCCAGCAGTGAACCGGGACTAGCGGGAACCGGTTCCTACAATGAGCAGTTCTTC; CDR3 protein: CASSEPGLAGTGSYNEQFF
clone size: NA; V gene: TRBV4-2; J gene: TRBJ1-6; D gene: TRBD1; CDR3 DNA: TGTGCCAGCAGCCAGGACAGGGACGCCGCTTCACCCCTCCACTTT; CDR3 protein: CASSQDRDAASPLHF
clone size: NA; V gene: TRBV7-8; J gene: TRBJ1-3; D gene: NA; CDR3 DNA: TGTGCCAGCAGCTTAGACTCATTCGGAAACACCATATATTTT; CDR3 protein: CASSLDSFGNTIYF